The source of this T cell receptor (beta chain) is a study of identical twins. TCRdb fed the 5' RACE reads into MiXCR, producing one record per CDR3 protein. Of 1.5 million or so distinct CDR3 sequences in the sample, roughly a third were seen once. Sequencing was carried out using cord blood. The receptor's source is a newborn girl in good health.

Here the CDR3 DNA reads TGTGCCAGCAGTGAGGGAGAGGATGGCTACACCTTC. As protein: CASSEGEDGYTF. The V gene is TRBV6-6, the J gene TRBJ1-2, with D unresolved. Between the trimmed V and J ends, which lost 5 bases and 6 bases, there was a span of 10 bases. The CDR3 consists of 12 residues. The germline gives CDR1 MNHNY, CDR2 SVGAGI (reference sequence).